This T cell receptor beta chain was captured in a study of response to subunit inactivated influenza vaccine. Trimming took off 5 bases at V and 7 bases at J, with 15 bases between the two ends. The CDR3 length is 14 residues. Per the germline V gene, CDR1 is SGHTA and CDR2 is FQGNSA. TCRdb recomputed calls from the RT-PCR reads with MiXCR, one row per CDR3 protein. The sample has about 700,000 distinct CDR3 sequences, around 13% seen once; the top ten hold approximately 7%. Notes on the study in general: The authors suggested that few new T cells are recruited per seasonal influenza vaccination.

This clonotype was detected many times. Antigen unknown. Material: PBMCs from blood, obtained 14 to 15 days before vaccination. This TCR was sampled from a man aged 45-65 years who received an inactivated influenza vaccine. The gene calls are TRBV7-2 and TRBJ2-1, with TRBD1 as a possible D gene (5 bases). CDR3 protein: CASSLGRVGNEQFF. CDR3 sequence (DNA): TGTGCCAGCAGCCTGGGGCGAGTGGGAAATGAGCAGTTCTTC. Full variable domain (missing parts from reference TRBV7-2 and TRBJ2-1): GAGVSQSPSNKVTEKGKDVELRCDPISGHTALYWYRQSLGQGLEFLIYFQGNSAPDKSGLPSDRFSAERTGGSVSTLTIQRTQQEDSAVYLCASSLGRVGNEQFFGPGTRLTVL.